The 17 T cell receptor beta chains below all came from one sample that was sequenced in a study of shared clonotypes between healthy human individuals. Sequenced by immunoSEQ multiplex PCR; TCRdb stores in-frame clones only, minus some. The profile shows about 2 million clones, 90% to 95% of them singletons. Sequenced sample: naive CD4+ T cells sorted from blood. Subset specified: CD45RA+ positively selected. The receptor source for this set is a man aged 18 to 29 in good health.

The genes are TRBV19 and TRBJ1-5, with 9 bases aligning to TRBD1. This CDR3 comprises 18 residues. The germline gives CDR1 LNHDA, CDR2 SQIVND (reference sequence). Germline trimming cut 5 bases from V and 0 bases from J; bases unmatched to any gene: 11. This CDR3 reads CASSSWDRAIYSNQPQHF. In nucleotides, the CDR3 is TGTGCCAGTAGTTCATGGGACAGGGCGATCTATAGCAATCAGCCCCAGCATTTT.

This clone was counted a single time. CDR3 nucleotides: TGTGCCAGCGGGTTCGAGGGCCACGAGCAGTACTTC. This codes for CASGFEGHEQYF. The chain has TRBV2 and TRBJ2-7, with D tentatively TRBD2 (5 bases). Germline V gives CDR1 SNHLY, CDR2 FYNNEI. The CDR3 is 12 residues long. Deletions cut 8 bases from V and 5 bases from J, with 13 bases between. The full variable domain, completed using reference TRBV2 and TRBJ2-7, is EPEVTQTPSHQVTQMGQEVILRCVPISNHLYFYWYRQILGQKVEFLVSFYNNEISEKSEIFDDQFSVERPDGSNFTLKIRSTKLEDSAMYFCASGFEGHEQYFGPGTRLTVT.

The rearrangement joins TRBV29-1 to TRBJ2-7; a possible D gene is TRBD2 (6 bases). Germline CDR1 and CDR2: SQVTM and ANQGSEA. This CDR3 contains 13 residues. V shed 8 bases and J shed 6 bases, with 20 bases lying between them. The CDR3 reads CSTSGLLDSEQYF. The CDR3 region has the DNA TGCAGCACATCGGGACTCCTAGACTCCGAGCAGTACTTC.

This rearrangement joins TRBV15 to TRBJ1-1; possible D gene TRBD1, 5 bases. The germline V gene has CDR1 LNHNV and CDR2 YYDKDF (reference sequence). The CDR3 runs 15 residues. V shed 3 bases and J shed 6 bases, with 17 bases lying between them. The CDR3 here is CATSSRDRLKAEAFF. The CDR3 region has the DNA TGTGCCACCAGCAGCAGAGACAGACTGAAAGCTGAAGCTTTCTTT.

V gene TRBV9 combines with J gene TRBJ1-3; possibly TRBD1 for D (5 bases). The CDR3 spans 21 residues. From germline, CDR1 is SGDLS and CDR2 YYNGEE. The germline V and J ends were trimmed by 4 bases and 2 bases, with 31 bases remaining between them. The DNA of the CDR3 is TGTGCCAGCAGCCCCGGGACCTGGGGATATGGAGAGGATAGCACTGGAAACACCATATATTTT. It yields the protein CASSPGTWGYGEDSTGNTIYF.

V and J are TRBV9 and TRBJ2-7, with TRBD2 identical over 7 bases. Germline CDR1 SGDLS, CDR2 YYNGEE. This CDR3 has 12 residues. Trimming cost V 2 bases and J 7 bases; bases outside gene matches: 3. CDR3: CASSVHGREQYF. The CDR3, as DNA: TGTGCCAGCAGCGTCCACGGGAGGGAGCAGTACTTC. Combining the CDR3 with reference TRBV9 and TRBJ2-7 gives the whole variable domain DSGVTQTPKHLITATGQRVTLRCSPRSGDLSVYWYQQSLDQGLQFLIQYYNGEERAKGNILERFSAQQFPDLHSELNLSSLELGDSALYFCASSVHGREQYFGPGTRLTVT.

The chain recombines TRBV7-9 with TRBJ1-6; D perhaps matches TRBD1 (5 bases). This CDR3 spans 13 amino acids. Germline values: CDR1 SEHNR, CDR2 FQNEAQ (reference sequence). Between the trimmed V and J ends, which lost 8 bases and 3 bases, there was a span of 8 bases. The DNA for the CDR3 is TGTGCCAGCGGAAGGGGCTATAATTCACCCCTCCACTTT. The encoded protein is CASGRGYNSPLHF. Full variable domain (missing parts from reference TRBV7-9 and TRBJ1-6): DTGVSQNPRHKITKRGQNVTFRCDPISEHNRLYWYRQTLGQGPEFLTYFQNEAQLEKSRLLSDRFSAERPKGSFSTLEIQRTEQGDSAMYLCASGRGYNSPLHFGNGTRLTVT.

Turning to this clone: Within the sample, other DNA sequences also encode this same CDR3. The V call is TRBV18, the J call TRBJ1-6; a weak D match, TRBD1 (6 bases). V lost 0 bases, J lost 7 bases, and 10 bases lay in between. The germline V gene has CDR1 KGHSH and CDR2 LQKENI. The CDR3 extends over 15 amino acids. Here the CDR3 reads CASSPPGTGNSPLHF. In DNA, the CDR3 is TGTGCCAGCTCACCACCGGGTACAGGGAATTCACCCCTCCACTTT. The variable domain in full, completed from reference TRBV18 and TRBJ1-6, reads NAGVMQNPRHLVRRRGQEARLRCSPMKGHSHVYWYRQLPEEGLKFMVYLQKENIIDESGMPKERFSAEFPKEGPSILRIQQVVRGDSAAYFCASSPPGTGNSPLHFGNGTRLTVT.

The chain recombines TRBV11-1 with TRBJ2-2; D unresolved. The CDR3 covers 11 residues. Germline assignment: CDR1 SGHAT and CDR2 FQDESV (reference sequence). Trimming pared 5 bases from V and 7 bases from J, leaving 5 bases between. DNA of the CDR3: TGTGCCAGCAGCCGGCTCGGGGAGCTGTTTTTT. Amino acids: CASSRLGELFF.

The V call is TRBV5-1, the J call TRBJ2-7, with TRBD1 matching over 10 bases. CDR1 and CDR2 from the germline V gene are SGHRS and YFSETQ. After removal of 4 bases from V and 4 bases from J, the junction contained 8 bases not matched to a gene. The CDR3 length is 15 residues. The CDR3 DNA sequence: TGCGCCAGCAGCCATACCCCGGGACAGGGGTACGAGCAGTACTTC. The encoded protein is CASSHTPGQGYEQYF.

A single count supports this clone. The V gene is TRBV5-1, the J gene TRBJ2-3; TRBD2 matches 11 bases. CDR1 and CDR2 from the germline V gene are SGHRS and YFSETQ. The ends lost 4 bases at V and 3 bases at J; junction bases unmatched: 4. This CDR3 has 15 amino acids. This CDR3 is CASSATSGVTDTQYF. Written as DNA, the CDR3 is TGCGCCAGCAGCGCGACTAGCGGGGTAACAGATACGCAGTATTTT.

On this clone: At one end the junction does not follow the germline gene, possibly because of a read error. The gene calls are TRBV7-9 and TRBJ2-5, with 12 bases that match TRBD2. The CDR3 totals 14 residues. Germline V lookup: CDR1 SEHNR, CDR2 FQNEAQ (reference sequence). CDR3 bases: TGTGCCAGCAGCTTAGTGCTAGCGGGAGGGCAACTGAACTTC. This sequence encodes CASSLVLAGGQLNF. Full variable domain (rest looked up from reference TRBV7-9 and TRBJ2-5): DTGVSQNPRHKITKRGQNVTFRCDPISEHNRLYWYRQTLGQGPEFLTYFQNEAQLEKSRLLSDRFSAERPKGSFSTLEIQRTEQGDSAMYLCASSLVLAGGQLNFGPGTRLLVL.

The V and J genes are TRBV9 and TRBJ2-3; D gene unclear. The CDR3 has 14 amino acids. Germline CDR1 and CDR2: SGDLS and YYNGEE. V was shortened by 0 bases and J by 4 bases, with 9 bases between the two germline ends. The CDR3 sequence: CASSVGGIPDTQYF. The CDR3 DNA follows: TGTGCCAGCAGCGTAGGGGGAATCCCAGATACGCAGTATTTT.

The rearrangement links TRBV5-1 to TRBJ2-7; 12 nucleotides agree with TRBD2. The CDR3 loop spans 17 amino acids. With 0 bases clipped from V and 5 bases from J, the junction kept 9 bases outside the gene matches. Germline V gene data show CDR1 as SGHRS and CDR2 as YFSETQ. The chain's CDR3 is CASSLGTGLAGLNEQYF. In nucleotides, the CDR3 is TGCGCCAGCAGCTTGGGAACCGGACTAGCGGGATTGAACGAGCAGTACTTC.

As to this clone: Other DNA sequences within the sample encode an identical CDR3. The gene calls are TRBV11-3 and TRBJ2-5; tentative D call: TRBD2 (5 bases). Trimming shortened V by 0 bases and J by 4 bases, and 6 bases separated the two germline ends. CDR1 is SGHNT and CDR2 is YENEEA in the germline V gene. The CDR3 covers 13 residues. The CDR3: CASSLDRGETQYF. CDR3 coding DNA: TGTGCCAGCAGCTTAGATCGGGGAGAGACCCAGTACTTC.

The chain carries TRBV11-3 and TRBJ1-4; D might be TRBD1 (5 bases). The germline gives CDR1 SGHNT, CDR2 YENEEA. This CDR3 comprises 15 residues. The V and J ends lost 5 bases and 5 bases respectively, with 15 bases between them. The CDR3 spells CASSPRDLENEKLFF. The CDR3 nucleotides are TGTGCCAGCAGCCCGCGGGACTTAGAGAATGAAAAACTGTTTTTT.

On this clone itself: Different DNA sequences within this sample yield the same CDR3. The V call is TRBV18, the J call TRBJ2-6; 8 bases are shared with TRBD1. CDR1 is KGHSH, CDR2 LQKENI, per germline. This CDR3 is built from 16 residues. With 3 bases clipped from V and 1 base from J, the junction kept 2 bases outside the gene matches. The CDR3: CASSPQGASGANVLTF. The CDR3 bases are TGTGCCAGCTCACCCCAGGGGGCGTCTGGGGCCAACGTCCTGACTTTC.